These 18 T cell receptor beta chains share one sample of origin, sequenced in a study of glioma-infiltrating T cells after dendritic cell vaccination. Sequenced by immunoSEQ multiplex PCR; TCRdb stores in-frame clones only, minus some. The sample contains 60,000 to 70,000 clones, around four fifths of which appear only once. Sequenced here: blood, sampled before dendritic cell vaccination. The receptors were gathered from a human donor with glioblastoma.

CDR3 DNA sequence: TGTGCCAGCAGCCCCCGCCGCGGGGAGCAGTACTTC. Its translation is CASSPRRGEQYF. The gene calls are TRBV7-2 and TRBJ2-7, with a weak D call TRBD2 (5 bases). The CDR3 is 12 amino acids. Germline values: CDR1 SGHTA, CDR2 FQGNSA. With 5 bases removed from V and 7 bases from J, the gap between germline ends came to 12 bases.

The CDR3 here is CASSGDRQAEKLFF. The CDR3, as DNA: TGTGCCAGCAGCGGGGATCGACAGGCTGAAAAACTGTTTTTT. The V and J genes are TRBV5-5 and TRBJ1-4; D is perhaps TRBD1 (6 bases). Trimming left V 4 bases short and J 7 bases short, with 14 bases between. This CDR3 spans 14 amino acids. The germline V gene encodes CDR1 SGHKS and CDR2 YYEKEE (reference sequence). Filled out from reference TRBV5-5 and TRBJ1-4, the complete variable domain reads DAGVTQSPTHLIKTRGQQVTLRCSPISGHKSVSWYQQVLGQGPQFIFQYYEKEERGRGNFPDRFSARQFPNYSSELNVNALLLGDSALYLCASSGDRQAEKLFFGSGTQLSVL.

The rearrangement links TRBV27 to TRBJ2-7; 7 bases agree with TRBD1. V dropped 5 bases and J dropped 4; count of bases not matched to a gene: 5. Germline V gene sequence: CDR1 MNHEY, CDR2 SMNVEV (reference sequence). The CDR3 has 13 amino acids. The CDR3 sequence: CASSRQGQYEQYF. The CDR3 region has the DNA TGTGCCAGCAGTCGGCAGGGACAGTACGAGCAGTACTTC.

This clone was seen a single time. The chain links TRBV11-2 to TRBJ1-2; perhaps TRBD1 as D (5 bases). V dropped 2 bases and J dropped 6 bases, with 7 bases sitting between them. The CDR3 contains 12 residues. Germline assignment: CDR1 SGHAT and CDR2 FQNNGV. The CDR3 spells CASSLPRDGYTF. DNA for the CDR3: TGTGCCAGCAGCTTACCCAGGGATGGCTACACCTTC.

This chain links TRBV5-1 with TRBJ1-2; D not certain. V was cut by 4 bases and J by 4 bases, with 17 bases left in between. The CDR3 has 15 amino acids. The V gene's germline CDR1 is SGHRS and CDR2 YFSETQ. The CDR3 sequence is CASSTSGSPSYGYTF. The CDR3 nucleotides are TGCGCCAGCAGCACCTCGGGGAGTCCTAGCTATGGCTACACCTTC.

The chain carries TRBV21-1 and TRBJ1-5; whether TRBD1, the table's D call, matches the DNA was not checked. TRBV21-1 is termed a pseudogene. The CDR3 runs to 15 residues. CDR3 sequence (DNA): TGTGCCAGCAGCAGGCCACAGGGGAGAGGGCAGCCCCAGCATTTT. Translated, it gives CASSRPQGRGQPQHF.

V usage is TRBV7-2 and J usage is TRBJ2-7, with 10 bases lining up with TRBD2. Per germline, CDR1 SGHTA and CDR2 FQGNSA. This CDR3 comprises 15 residues. The junction had 5 bases not matched to a gene; V was cut back by 5 bases and J by 1 base. CDR3 region: CASSLLAGTSYEQYF. Here the CDR3 DNA reads TGTGCCAGCAGCCTACTAGCGGGGACTTCCTACGAGCAGTACTTC.

The gene calls are TRBV5-4 and TRBJ1-2; TRBD1 agrees at 8 bases. The CDR3 contains 15 residues. With V trimmed by 4 bases and J by 4 bases, 9 bases remained unmatched. Looked up from germline, CDR1 is SGHNT and CDR2 is YYREEE (reference sequence). The CDR3 is CASSAPRTGTYGYTF. In DNA form, the CDR3 reads TGTGCCAGCAGCGCTCCTAGGACAGGGACCTATGGCTACACCTTC.

J is TRBJ2-7 and V is TRBV11-2, with 11 positions matching TRBD2. CDR1 SGHAT and CDR2 FQNNGV come from the germline V gene. The CDR3 covers 15 residues. The J segment lost 2 bases and the V segment lost 5 bases, leaving 5 bases of the junction unmatched. CDR3 in amino acids: CASSRNSGGAYEQYF. CDR3 coding DNA: TGTGCCAGCAGCCGGAATAGCGGGGGGGCCTACGAGCAGTACTTC.

The J gene is TRBJ2-3, the V gene TRBV6-1; weak D call: TRBD1 (5 bases). The germline CDR1 and CDR2 sequences are MNHNS and SASEGT. The CDR3 loop spans 14 amino acids. V was clipped by 6 bases and J by 0 bases, with 10 bases between them. The CDR3 coding sequence is TGTGCCAGCAGGGTTGGGGCTAGCACAGATACGCAGTATTTT. Amino acids: CASRVGASTDTQYF.

The chain links TRBV6-6 to TRBJ1-2; TRBD1 aligns across 8 bases. The V gene end was trimmed by 2 bases and the J gene end by 3 bases; junction bases not matched to a gene: 8. Germline values: CDR1 MNHNY, CDR2 SVGAGI (reference sequence). CDR3 length: 16 amino acids. The CDR3 sequence: CASSYDPTGADYGYTF. As DNA, the CDR3 is TGTGCCAGCAGTTACGATCCGACAGGGGCGGACTATGGCTACACCTTC.

The gene calls are TRBV5-6 and TRBJ2-5, with 11 positions matching TRBD2. CDR1 SGHDT and CDR2 YYEEEE come from the germline V gene. The CDR3 covers 19 residues. V was pared by 1 base and J by 4 bases, with 15 bases of the junction left unmatched. The CDR3 loop is CASSLSGIGLAGGRETQYF. DNA for the CDR3: TGTGCCAGCAGCTTGTCAGGGATTGGCCTAGCGGGGGGTAGAGAGACCCAGTACTTC.

There are a few counts of this clone. The chain couples TRBV28 to TRBJ1-2; 7 bases fit TRBD1. Germline CDR1 and CDR2: MDHEN and SYDVKM. The CDR3 length is 12 residues. V shed 6 bases and J 4 bases; nucleotides not matched to a gene: 2. In nucleotides, the CDR3 is TGTGCCAGCAGGGGGACAGCCTATGGCTACACCTTC. Its protein product is CASRGTAYGYTF.

The rearrangement links TRBV5-5 to TRBJ2-2; possible D gene TRBD1, 6 bases. The V gene's germline CDR1 is SGHKS and CDR2 YYEKEE (reference sequence). The CDR3 runs to 16 residues. V lost 2 bases and J lost 6, with 17 bases in between. The CDR3 spells CASSFSTGLSAGELFF. The CDR3 bases are TGTGCCAGCAGCTTTTCAACAGGGCTAAGCGCCGGGGAGCTGTTTTTT.

This rearrangement joins TRBV28 to TRBJ2-3; tentative D call: TRBD1 (6 bases). The germline V and J ends were trimmed by 6 bases and 3 bases, with 10 bases remaining between them. Germline V gene data show CDR1 as MDHEN and CDR2 as SYDVKM. CDR3 length equals 13 residues. DNA for the CDR3: TGTGCCAGCAGCAGGGGCCTGACAGATACGCAGTATTTT. Translated: CASSRGLTDTQYF.

The rearrangement links TRBV5-5 to TRBJ2-7; no reliable D call. CDR1 is SGHKS and CDR2 is YYEKEE in the germline V gene (reference sequence). The CDR3 loop spans 15 amino acids. V dropped 4 bases and J dropped 0 bases, with 14 bases sitting between them. CDR3 residues: CASSLDWNPSYEQYF. In DNA form, the CDR3 reads TGTGCCAGCAGCCTCGACTGGAACCCCTCCTACGAGCAGTACTTC. Based on the CDR3 plus reference TRBV5-5 and TRBJ2-7, the full variable domain is DAGVTQSPTHLIKTRGQQVTLRCSPISGHKSVSWYQQVLGQGPQFIFQYYEKEERGRGNFPDRFSARQFPNYSSELNVNALLLGDSALYLCASSLDWNPSYEQYFGPGTRLTVT.

The gene calls are TRBV19 and TRBJ2-5, with 7 bases fitting TRBD1. The CDR3 is 14 amino acids. J was trimmed by 1 base and V by 5 bases; bases with no gene match: 4. Germline CDR1 reads LNHDA; CDR2 reads SQIVND (reference sequence). The CDR3 is CASSVGQLQETQYF. The CDR3 nucleotides read TGTGCCAGTAGTGTGGGACAGCTCCAAGAGACCCAGTACTTC.

This chain uses TRBV6-6 with TRBJ2-1, with 9 bases fitting TRBD2. V shed 7 bases and J 13 bases; nucleotides not matched to a gene: 11. Per the germline V gene, CDR1 is MNHNY and CDR2 is SVGAGI (reference sequence). The CDR3 sequence is 13 residues long. In DNA, the CDR3 is TGTGCCAGCACCATTTCTAGCGGGGCTACCCAGTTCTTC. It codes for CASTISSGATQFF.